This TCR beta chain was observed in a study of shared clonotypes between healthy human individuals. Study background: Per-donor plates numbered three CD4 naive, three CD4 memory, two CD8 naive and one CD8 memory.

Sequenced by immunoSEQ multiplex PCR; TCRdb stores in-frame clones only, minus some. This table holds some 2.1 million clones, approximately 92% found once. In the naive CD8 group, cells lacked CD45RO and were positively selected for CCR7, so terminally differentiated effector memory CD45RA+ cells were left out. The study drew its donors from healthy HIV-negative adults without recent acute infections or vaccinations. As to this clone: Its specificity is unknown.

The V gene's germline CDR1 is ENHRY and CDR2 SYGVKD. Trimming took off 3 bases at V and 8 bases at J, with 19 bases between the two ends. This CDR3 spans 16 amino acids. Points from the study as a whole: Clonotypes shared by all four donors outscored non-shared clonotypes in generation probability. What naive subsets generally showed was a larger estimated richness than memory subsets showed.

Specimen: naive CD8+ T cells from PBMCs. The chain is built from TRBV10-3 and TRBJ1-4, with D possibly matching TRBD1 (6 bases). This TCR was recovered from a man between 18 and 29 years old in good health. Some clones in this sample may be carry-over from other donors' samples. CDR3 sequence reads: CAISDGDRGLEEKLFF. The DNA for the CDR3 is TGTGCCATCAGTGATGGTGATCGGGGGCTGGAGGAAAAACTGTTTTTT.